This TCR beta chain stems from a study of shared clonotypes between healthy human individuals. Study summary: CD8 memory received one plate per donor, CD8 naive two, CD4 memory three and CD4 naive three.

The germline V gene has CDR1 KGHSH and CDR2 LQKENI. V was clipped by 1 base and J by 7 bases, with 8 bases between them. The CDR3 sequence is 12 residues long. The repertoire was sequenced with immunoSEQ multiplex PCR; TCRdb's copy has only in-frame clones and lacks some. The profile shows some 2.3 million clones, roughly 93% of them singletons. There are a few counts of this clone. Specimen: naive CD4+ T cells from PBMCs. Subset indicated: CD45RA+ positively selected. This TCR came from a man in his late teens or twenties in good health. Some clones in this sample may be carry-over from other donors' samples. The chain uses TRBV18 and TRBJ2-7; no clear D gene. Here the CDR3 reads CASSPRPGEQYF. The CDR3 nucleotides read TGTGCCAGCTCACCACGTCCTGGGGAGCAGTACTTC.